What follows are 28 T cell receptor beta chains derived from one specimen sequenced in a study of PD-1 blockade in mismatch repair-deficient tumors. Some clones are missing from TCRdb's copy, which holds only in-frame ones; the method was immunoSEQ multiplex PCR. Of some 130,000 clones listed, about 88% are singletons. The sequencing used peripheral blood, collected approximately 72 weeks after starting pembrolizumab. These TCRs come from an adult with mismatch repair-deficient cancer.

J is TRBJ1-2 and V is TRBV6-1; TRBD1 might be the D (6 bases). V lost 1 base to trimming and J lost 2 bases, with 11 bases between them. Germline values: CDR1 MNHNS, CDR2 SASEGT. The CDR3 spans 15 residues. The CDR3 loop is CASSEGQGSNYGYTF. In DNA form, the CDR3 reads TGTGCCAGCAGTGAAGGGCAGGGGAGCAACTATGGCTACACCTTC.

V gene TRBV4-1 combines with J gene TRBJ2-1, with unresolved D. Germline assignment: CDR1 MGHRA and CDR2 YSYEKL. The CDR3 is 14 residues long. Trimming shortened V by 1 base and J by 9 bases, and 13 bases separated the two germline ends. CDR3 loop: CASSQGGLVSEQFF. The CDR3 nucleotides read TGCGCCAGCAGCCAAGGGGGTTTAGTAAGTGAGCAGTTCTTC.

The V and J genes are TRBV27 and TRBJ2-7; 11 positions match TRBD2. The ends lost 6 bases at V and 2 bases at J; junction bases unmatched: 6. This CDR3 spans 15 amino acids. Germline V gives CDR1 MNHEY, CDR2 SMNVEV (reference sequence). The CDR3 loop is CASRTTSGSTYEQYF. CDR3 nucleotides: TGTGCCAGCAGAACTACTAGCGGGAGTACCTACGAGCAGTACTTC.

The V and J genes are TRBV7-2 and TRBJ1-2; possible D gene TRBD1, 5 bases. Germline V gives CDR1 SGHTA, CDR2 FQGNSA. This CDR3 is 14 amino acids long. V was cut by 1 base and J by 8 bases, with 14 bases left in between. The CDR3 region has the DNA TGTGCCAGCAGCTTAGGGGGCAAGTTCTTAGGCTACACCTTC. This sequence encodes CASSLGGKFLGYTF.

This clone appeared a single time. The chain links TRBV29-1 to TRBJ1-3; 7 nucleotides align to TRBD1. Germline V lookup: CDR1 SQVTM, CDR2 ANQGSEA. The CDR3 runs to 16 residues. V gave up 1 base and J gave up 0 bases; unmatched junction bases: 6. CDR3 residues: CSVEGRDRVSGNTIYF. The DNA for the CDR3 is TGCAGCGTTGAAGGCCGAGACAGGGTCTCTGGAAACACCATATATTTT.

This clone was seen a few times. The gene calls are TRBV7-9 and TRBJ2-7; D uncertain. Looked up from germline, CDR1 is SEHNR and CDR2 is FQNEAQ (reference sequence). There are 12 residues in the CDR3. Trimming pared 5 bases from V and 4 bases from J, leaving 9 bases between. The CDR3 bases are TGTGCCAGCAGCGCAGACTGGTACGAGCAGTACTTC. The encoded protein is CASSADWYEQYF. The variable domain in full, with the rest retrieved from reference TRBV7-9 and TRBJ2-7, is DTGVSQNPRHKITKRGQNVTFRCDPISEHNRLYWYRQTLGQGPEFLTYFQNEAQLEKSRLLSDRFSAERPKGSFSTLEIQRTEQGDSAMYLCASSADWYEQYFGPGTRLTVT.

This clone showed up just once. This chain uses TRBV5-1 with TRBJ2-7; D gene ambiguous. Trimming shortened V by 5 bases and J by 3 bases, and 12 bases separated the two germline ends. The CDR3 is 13 amino acids. Germline CDR1 and CDR2: SGHRS and YFSETQ. CDR3 in amino acids: CASSSTGNYEQYF. The DNA for the CDR3 is TGCGCCAGCAGTTCGACTGGTAACTACGAGCAGTACTTC.

The V gene is TRBV4-3, the J gene TRBJ2-5; D is possibly TRBD1 or TRBD2 (5 bases each). Per germline, CDR1 LGHNA and CDR2 YSLEER. This CDR3 is 15 amino acids long. Trimming pared 5 bases from V and 2 bases from J, leaving 15 bases between. The CDR3 nucleotides read TGCGCCAGCAGCTTACATGCCAGGGAGCAAGAGACCCAGTACTTC. This sequence encodes CASSLHAREQETQYF.

The chain recombines TRBV7-9 with TRBJ1-2; TRBD1 is a possible D gene (6 bases). CDR1 is SEHNR, CDR2 FQNEAQ, per germline (reference sequence). The CDR3 has 14 residues. The V end was cut by 2 bases, the J end by 4 bases, with 11 bases between. CDR3 DNA: TGTGCCAGCAGCTTAACAAAGGGGGTCTATGGCTACACCTTC. Its protein is CASSLTKGVYGYTF.

V and J are TRBV14 and TRBJ2-1; 8 nucleotides match TRBD1. This CDR3 is built from 14 residues. Germline V gene data show CDR1 as SGHDN and CDR2 as FVKESK. Trimming removed 4 bases from V and 4 bases from J; junction bases left unmatched: 3. CDR3 loop: CASSPWTGYNEQFF. In nucleotides, the CDR3 is TGTGCCAGCAGCCCTTGGACAGGGTACAATGAGCAGTTCTTC.

The chain has TRBV11-2 and TRBJ1-4, with TRBD1 matching 7 bases. The length of the CDR3 is 15 residues. V lost 4 bases to trimming and J lost 7 bases; unmatched junction nucleotides: 9. CDR1 and CDR2 (germline): SGHAT, FQNNGV. CDR3 nucleotide sequence: TGTGCCAGCAGCTCAATCAAAGGACAGGCTGAAAAACTGTTTTTT. Translating it yields CASSSIKGQAEKLFF.

CDR3 coding DNA: TGTGCCAGCAGGGACAGCCAAGAGACCCAGTACTTC. Amino acid sequence: CASRDSQETQYF. This chain uses TRBV6-6 with TRBJ2-5; tentative D call: TRBD1 (6 bases). V lost 6 bases, J lost 1 base, and 6 bases lay in between. This CDR3 has 12 amino acids. CDR1 MNHNY and CDR2 SVGAGI come from the germline V gene (reference sequence).

The rearrangement uses TRBV4-3 and TRBJ2-2; D is perhaps TRBD2 (5 bases). Trimming pared 4 bases from V and 3 bases from J, leaving 12 bases between. CDR3 size: 15 residues. Per the germline V gene, CDR1 is LGHNA and CDR2 is YSLEER. Here the CDR3 DNA reads TGCGCCAGCAGCCTCCAGAGGCGGGACACCGGGGAGCTGTTTTTT. Residues: CASSLQRRDTGELFF.

The chain combines TRBV28 with TRBJ1-5, with 7 bases fitting TRBD1. J lost 3 bases, V lost 6 bases, and 5 bases had no gene match. Germline CDR1 is MDHEN and CDR2 is SYDVKM. There are 14 residues in the CDR3. In nucleotides, the CDR3 is TGTGCCAGCAGCCCCGACAGGGCCAATCAGCCCCAGCATTTT. It translates to CASSPDRANQPQHF.

The rearrangement uses TRBV19 and TRBJ1-1; D is perhaps TRBD1 (5 bases). V was shortened by 5 bases and J by 5 bases, with 15 bases between the two germline ends. Germline assignment: CDR1 LNHDA and CDR2 SQIVND (reference sequence). The CDR3 has 14 residues. The CDR3 coding sequence is TGTGCCAGTAGTCCGCCCGGGACTCGAACTGAAGCTTTCTTT. Protein product: CASSPPGTRTEAFF. The full variable domain, rest sourced from reference TRBV19 and TRBJ1-1, is DGGITQSPKYLFRKEGQNVTLSCEQNLNHDAMYWYRQDPGQGLRLIYYSQIVNDFQKGDIAEGYSVSREKKESFPLTVTSAQKNPTAFYLCASSPPGTRTEAFFGQGTRLTVV.

The chain couples TRBV6-5 to TRBJ2-7; 7 bases agree with TRBD1. The CDR3 totals 14 residues. The V segment lost 8 bases and the J segment 1 base; nucleotides outside the gene matches: 8. Germline CDR1 is MNHEY and CDR2 is SVGAGI. CDR3 region: CASGLQGLSYEQYF. The DNA of the CDR3 is TGTGCCAGCGGATTACAGGGGCTTTCCTACGAGCAGTACTTC.

The chain couples TRBV5-6 to TRBJ2-7; D possibly corresponds to TRBD1 (5 bases). V lost 2 bases to trimming and J lost 2 bases, with 11 bases between them. Germline V CDR1 and CDR2: SGHDT, YYEEEE. This CDR3 region has 14 residues. CDR3 amino acids: CASSLGEWAYEQYF. The CDR3 region has the DNA TGTGCCAGCAGCTTAGGGGAATGGGCCTACGAGCAGTACTTC.

The chain is built from TRBV14 and TRBJ2-2; the D gene is possibly TRBD1 (5 bases). Trimming cost V 4 bases and J 0 bases, with 9 bases left between them. The CDR3 is 15 residues long. Germline-derived CDR1 and CDR2 are SGHDN and FVKESK. The CDR3 loop reads CASSPVGANTGELFF. The CDR3 nucleotides are TGTGCCAGCAGCCCGGTAGGGGCGAACACCGGGGAGCTGTTTTTT.

CDR3 residues: CASSSIPGQGEQYF. The DNA for the CDR3 is TGTGCCAGCAGTTCAATCCCGGGACAAGGCGAGCAGTACTTC. This chain links TRBV7-9 with TRBJ2-7; D is perhaps TRBD1 (6 bases). V dropped 6 bases and J dropped 6 bases, with 18 bases sitting between them. Germline CDR1 SEHNR, CDR2 FQNEAQ (reference sequence). The CDR3 consists of 14 residues.

The J gene is TRBJ2-7, the V gene TRBV2, with D maybe TRBD1 (6 bases). Trimming took 6 bases from V and 2 from J, leaving 11 bases between them. Germline V gives CDR1 SNHLY, CDR2 FYNNEI. There are 13 residues in the CDR3. For the CDR3, the DNA is TGTGCCAGCAGGCAGGGGCCCCCCTACGAGCAGTACTTC. The encoded protein is CASRQGPPYEQYF.

The CDR3 DNA reads as TGTGCCAGCAGTTTGGGACGGGGGGGGCGCTACAATGAGCAGTTCTTC. It yields the protein CASSLGRGGRYNEQFF. This chain links TRBV28 with TRBJ2-1; 8 bases match TRBD2. The CDR3 is 16 amino acids. J gave up 3 bases and V 3 bases, and 7 bases lay outside the gene matches. In germline, CDR1 is MDHEN, CDR2 SYDVKM.

The chain is built from TRBV19 and TRBJ1-5; no clear D gene. In germline, CDR1 is LNHDA, CDR2 SQIVND (reference sequence). V was shortened by 7 bases and J by 4 bases, with 8 bases between the two germline ends. The CDR3 sequence is 12 residues long. CDR3 in amino acids: CASTDLNQPQHF. CDR3 DNA sequence: TGTGCCAGTACTGACCTTAATCAGCCCCAGCATTTT.

The chain links TRBV10-3 to TRBJ1-1, with D perhaps TRBD1 (5 bases). The CDR3 is 13 amino acids. Germline loops: CDR1 ENHRY, CDR2 SYGVKD. V was clipped by 6 bases and J by 1 base, with 9 bases between them. The CDR3 DNA follows: TGTGCCATCAGACCCACAGGGAACACTGAAGCTTTCTTT. Its protein product is CAIRPTGNTEAFF.

The V and J genes are TRBV7-9 and TRBJ1-2; D perhaps matches TRBD1 (6 bases). Germline assignment: CDR1 SEHNR and CDR2 FQNEAQ (reference sequence). The CDR3 spans 14 residues. V lost 5 bases to trimming and J lost 1 base, with 11 bases between them. The CDR3 reads CASSPKDSNYGYTF. In nucleotides, the CDR3 is TGTGCCAGCAGCCCCAAGGACAGTAACTATGGCTACACCTTC.

This chain uses TRBV11-2 with TRBJ2-1, with 7 bases fitting TRBD2. CDR1 SGHAT and CDR2 FQNNGV come from the germline V gene. CDR3 length: 12 amino acids. With 5 bases clipped from V and 10 bases from J, the junction kept 5 bases outside the gene matches. The CDR3 DNA reads TGTGCCAGCAGCCCGGGGGGTAGCGAGCAGTTCTTC. Translation gives CASSPGGSEQFF.

The chain combines TRBV13 with TRBJ2-7, with D unclear. Per germline, CDR1 PRHDT and CDR2 FYEKMQ (reference sequence). The CDR3 is 14 amino acids. V was shortened by 0 bases and J by 3 bases, with 9 bases between the two germline ends. CDR3 DNA: TGTGCCAGCAGCTTAGGACGTAGAATCTACGAGCAGTACTTC. Residues: CASSLGRRIYEQYF. The variable domain in full, completed from reference TRBV13 and TRBJ2-7, reads AAGVIQSPRHLIKEKRETATLKCYPIPRHDTVYWYQQGPGQDPQFLISFYEKMQSDKGSIPDRFSAQQFSDYHSELNMSSLELGDSALYFCASSLGRRIYEQYFGPGTRLTVT.

The J gene is TRBJ2-1, the V gene TRBV9, with unresolved D. Germline CDR1 and CDR2: SGDLS and YYNGEE. The CDR3 consists of 12 residues. V was pared by 2 bases and J by 6 bases, with 6 bases between. The CDR3 loop reads CASSVRFNEQFF. CDR3 in DNA: TGTGCCAGCAGCGTCCGATTCAATGAGCAGTTCTTC.

This clone has a single count. The V and J genes are TRBV19 and TRBJ2-7, with a possible D match to TRBD2 (5 bases). This CDR3 has 12 residues. Trimming removed 6 bases from V and 2 bases from J, with 8 bases in between. CDR1 and CDR2 from the germline V gene are LNHDA and SQIVND (reference sequence). The DNA for the CDR3 is TGTGCCAGTAGCCCGGGGACCTACGAGCAGTACTTC. Encoded protein: CASSPGTYEQYF.